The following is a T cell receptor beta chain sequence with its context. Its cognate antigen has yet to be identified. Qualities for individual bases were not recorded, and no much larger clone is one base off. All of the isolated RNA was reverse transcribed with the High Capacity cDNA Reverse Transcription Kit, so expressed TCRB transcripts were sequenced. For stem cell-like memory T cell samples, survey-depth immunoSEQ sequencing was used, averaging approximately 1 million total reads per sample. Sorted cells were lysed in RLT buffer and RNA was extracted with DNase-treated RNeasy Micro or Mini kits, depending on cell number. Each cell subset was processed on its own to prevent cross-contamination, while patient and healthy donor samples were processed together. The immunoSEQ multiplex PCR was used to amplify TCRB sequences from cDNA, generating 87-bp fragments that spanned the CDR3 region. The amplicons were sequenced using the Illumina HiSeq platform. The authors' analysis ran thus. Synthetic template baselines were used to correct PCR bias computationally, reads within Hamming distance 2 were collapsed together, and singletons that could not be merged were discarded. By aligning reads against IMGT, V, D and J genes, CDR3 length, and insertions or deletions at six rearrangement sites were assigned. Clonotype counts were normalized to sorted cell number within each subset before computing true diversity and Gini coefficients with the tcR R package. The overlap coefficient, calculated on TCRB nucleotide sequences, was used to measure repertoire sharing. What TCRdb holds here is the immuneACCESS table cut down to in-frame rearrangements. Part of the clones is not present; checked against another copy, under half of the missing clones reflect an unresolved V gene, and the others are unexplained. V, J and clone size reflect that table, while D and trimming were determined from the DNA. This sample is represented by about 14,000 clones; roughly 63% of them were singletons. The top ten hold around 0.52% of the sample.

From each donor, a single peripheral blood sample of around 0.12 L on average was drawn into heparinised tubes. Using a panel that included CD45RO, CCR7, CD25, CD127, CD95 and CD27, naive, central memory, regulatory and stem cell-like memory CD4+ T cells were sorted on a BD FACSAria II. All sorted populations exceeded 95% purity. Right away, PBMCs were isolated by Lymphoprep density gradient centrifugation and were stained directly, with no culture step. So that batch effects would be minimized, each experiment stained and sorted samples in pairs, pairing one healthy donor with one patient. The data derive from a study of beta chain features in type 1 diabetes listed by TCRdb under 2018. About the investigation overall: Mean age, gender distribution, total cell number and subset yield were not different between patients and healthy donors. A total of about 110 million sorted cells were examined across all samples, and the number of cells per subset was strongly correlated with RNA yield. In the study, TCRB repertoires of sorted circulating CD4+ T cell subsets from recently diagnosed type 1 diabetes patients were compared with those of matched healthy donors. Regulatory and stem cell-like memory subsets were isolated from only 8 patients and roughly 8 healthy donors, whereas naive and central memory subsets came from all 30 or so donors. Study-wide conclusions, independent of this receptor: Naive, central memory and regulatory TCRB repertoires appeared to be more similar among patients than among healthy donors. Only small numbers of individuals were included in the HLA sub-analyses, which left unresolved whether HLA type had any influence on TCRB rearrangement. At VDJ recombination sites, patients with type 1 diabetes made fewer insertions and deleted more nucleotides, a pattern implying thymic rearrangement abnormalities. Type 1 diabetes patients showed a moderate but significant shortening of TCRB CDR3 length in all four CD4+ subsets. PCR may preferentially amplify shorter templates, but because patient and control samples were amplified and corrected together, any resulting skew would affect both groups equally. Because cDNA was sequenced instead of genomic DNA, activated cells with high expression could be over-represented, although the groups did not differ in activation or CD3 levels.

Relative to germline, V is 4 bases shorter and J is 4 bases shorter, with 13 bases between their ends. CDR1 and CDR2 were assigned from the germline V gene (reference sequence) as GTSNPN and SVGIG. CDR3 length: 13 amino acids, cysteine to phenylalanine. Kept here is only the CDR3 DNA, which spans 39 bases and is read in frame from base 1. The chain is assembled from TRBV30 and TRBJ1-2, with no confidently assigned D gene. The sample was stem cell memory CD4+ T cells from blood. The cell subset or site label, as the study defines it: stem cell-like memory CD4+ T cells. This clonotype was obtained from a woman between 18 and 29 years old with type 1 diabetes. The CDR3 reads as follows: CAWMDYRSYGYTF. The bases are TGTGCCTGGATGGATTATAGGAGCTATGGCTACACCTTC.